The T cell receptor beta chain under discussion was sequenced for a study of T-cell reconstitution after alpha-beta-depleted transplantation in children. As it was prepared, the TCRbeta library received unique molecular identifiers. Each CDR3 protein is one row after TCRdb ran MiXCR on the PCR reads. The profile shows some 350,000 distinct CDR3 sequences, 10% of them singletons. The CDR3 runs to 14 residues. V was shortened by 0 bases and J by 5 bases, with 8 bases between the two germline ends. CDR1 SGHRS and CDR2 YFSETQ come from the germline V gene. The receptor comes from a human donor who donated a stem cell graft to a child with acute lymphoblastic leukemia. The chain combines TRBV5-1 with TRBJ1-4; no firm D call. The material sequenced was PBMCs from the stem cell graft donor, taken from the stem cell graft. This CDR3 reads CASSLGGPNEKLFF. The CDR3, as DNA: TGCGCCAGCAGCTTGGGAGGTCCGAATGAAAAACTGTTTTTT.